These T cell receptor beta chains were read from a single sample in a study of naive and memory T cell subsets. TCRdb independently ran MiXCR on the 5' RACE reads; one entry per CDR3 protein. This table holds more than 45,000 distinct CDR3 sequences, around 5% found once. These receptors originate from a female donor in good health. The conserved cysteine and the conserved F or W are not part of the CDR3 here. Each record gives: J gene, V gene, clone size, CDR3 protein. A clone size is listed for some rows: how often the clone was seen (once, few, many), or a class if it is expanded.

TRBJ1-5	TRBV27	few	ATGLGPWEPQH
TRBJ1-3	TRBV28	many	ASSLTGSGNTIY
TRBJ2-3	TRBV9	many	ASSGDLTDTQY
TRBJ2-4	TRBV18	few	ASSPDRGRILAKNIQY
TRBJ2-1	TRBV9	many	ASSVSAGGFYNEQF
TRBJ2-1	TRBV29-1	many	SVEGQGNEQF
TRBJ2-3	TRBV19	many	ASRTSGRAVTQY
TRBJ2-3	TRBV4-2	many	ASSQVTSGGGDTQY
TRBJ2-1	TRBV5-1	many	ASSPAVREGLVNEQF
TRBJ1-2	TRBV6-5	few	ASSYFPLGVNYGYT
TRBJ1-2	TRBV29-1	.	SVVGGIYGDT
TRBJ1-1	TRBV10-3	many	AISVSGGDTEAF
TRBJ2-7	TRBV20-1	many	SASPIRGRTYEQY
TRBJ1-3	TRBV19	.	ASRLQATSGNTIY
TRBJ2-5	TRBV19	many	ASSTGNQETQY
TRBJ2-7	TRBV6-5	many	ASSYSNRISGEQY
TRBJ2-7	TRBV7-6	many	ASSLGTSGKYEQY
TRBJ1-3	TRBV5-1	many	ASSYFQGASGNTIY
TRBJ2-5	TRBV29-1	many	SVTGVGTETQY
TRBJ2-2	TRBV11-3	many	ASSLKVGELF
TRBJ1-1	TRBV20-1	few	SVDGMNTEAF
TRBJ1-6	TRBV18	many	ASSPSGGLDNSPLH
TRBJ2-1	TRBV3-1	many	ASSLGVQKYNEQF
TRBJ2-1	TRBV20-1	many	SAREDRGRVAYYNEQF
TRBJ1-6	TRBV9	few	ASSVAPAAPVH
TRBJ1-2	TRBV3-1	many	ASSQDTAGYGYT
TRBJ2-7	TRBV14	many	ASSQDDPRLNEQY
TRBJ1-4	TRBV9	few	ASSRRISEKLF
TRBJ2-2	TRBV7-7	many	ASSTGLVSNTGELF
TRBJ2-2	TRBV12-3/TRBV12-4	many	ASRPLSSGTGNTGELF
TRBJ2-4	TRBV19	.	ASSNYGLGQY
TRBJ1-1	TRBV6-2/TRBV6-3	few	ASSYPPTGKRRNTEAF
TRBJ2-2	TRBV20-1	many	SAPRQGALNTGELF
TRBJ2-3	TRBV28	few	ASRGRATLTQY
TRBJ1-1	TRBV7-8	many	ASTRPQGAQNTEAF
TRBJ1-1	TRBV5-4	few	ASSPQPNRDEAF
TRBJ2-3	TRBV7-2	many	ASSFRGY
TRBJ2-7	TRBV7-8	.	ASSLTHGDYEQY
TRBJ2-4	TRBV2	many	ASYNPGQGAKNIQY
TRBJ2-1	TRBV28	many	ASRGPGGKNEQF
TRBJ1-4	TRBV5-1	few	ASSLARETGEKLF
TRBJ1-1	TRBV10-3	many	AIIGTSNTEAF
TRBJ2-1	TRBV27	many	ASRSSRPYNEQF
TRBJ2-1	TRBV20-1	many	SASSPAGGEQF
TRBJ2-3	TRBV6-2/TRBV6-3	few	ASNPGLAGGDTQY
TRBJ2-2	TRBV29-1	many	SVVGGSANTGELF
TRBJ1-6	TRBV12-3/TRBV12-4	many	ASSSGTAYNSPLH
TRBJ1-1	TRBV12-3/TRBV12-4	.	ASSQKRGAF
TRBJ2-7	TRBV7-2	many	ASSMRAYEQY
TRBJ1-5	TRBV19	.	ASSQQTGGGNQPQH
TRBJ2-1	TRBV20-1	many	SARDRVGKEQF
TRBJ2-7	TRBV6-6	many	ASSGISGSLSEQY
TRBJ2-4	TRBV30	.	AWSVGGGKNIQY
TRBJ2-3	TRBV28	many	ASSLWSTDTQY
TRBJ2-3	TRBV3-1	many	ASSRDGTRTDTQY
TRBJ1-2	TRBV20-1	.	SVKGGNGDT
TRBJ2-7	TRBV18	many	ASSPLASSYEQY